The clone carrying this T cell receptor beta chain was observed a single time. Its antigen remains unknown. V lost 0 bases and J lost 3, with 15 bases in between. Per germline, CDR1 SQVTM and CDR2 ANQGSEA. The CDR3 runs to 15 residues. This specimen comes from a study of glioma-infiltrating T cells. Background on the study: Dexamethasone exposure before glioma surgery was limited to six or fewer days. Study-level results: CDR3 overlap between tissue and blood was very small.

Using RNA template, CDR3s of TCR alpha and beta were amplified with iRepertoire arm-PCR. A single record per CDR3 protein comes from TCRdb applying MiXCR to the multiplex PCR reads. The table includes roughly 350,000 distinct CDR3 sequences, approximately 42% detected once. The sample taken for sequencing was glioma tissue, nonneoplastic brain tissue, or PBMCs (not recorded which). The source of this sequence is a human donor with low-grade glioma or glioblastoma, undergoing nonglioma brain surgery, or in good health (not recorded which). The chain employs TRBV29-1 and TRBJ2-7; D is perhaps TRBD1 or TRBD2 (7 bases each). The DNA for the CDR3 is TGCAGCGTTGAAGATCGGGGGGACAGAGACTACGAGCAGTACTTC. It codes for CSVEDRGDRDYEQYF.